Below, 20 T cell receptor beta chains from the same sample are listed, as sequenced in a study of response to subunit inactivated influenza vaccine. Each CDR3 protein is one row after TCRdb ran MiXCR on the RT-PCR reads. Among 800,000 or so distinct CDR3 sequences listed, roughly 20% were seen once. Source: PBMCs from blood, taken more than 4 days after vaccination. The receptor source for this set is a middle-aged man who received an inactivated influenza vaccine.

This clonotype was seen only a few times. This rearrangement joins TRBV27 to TRBJ1-4, with TRBD1 matching 7 bases. V lost 5 bases to trimming and J lost 4 bases; unmatched junction nucleotides: 7. Germline CDR1 is MNHEY and CDR2 is SMNVEV (reference sequence). The CDR3 has 15 residues. In DNA form, the CDR3 reads TGTGCCAGCAGTCCGCTCGGGACAGATAATGAAAAACTGTTTTTT. It is translated as CASSPLGTDNEKLFF.

This clonotype was detected a few times. This sequence joins TRBV7-6 and TRBJ2-3; D is possibly TRBD2 (6 bases). The CDR3 has 14 residues. Germline lookup yields CDR1 SGHVS and CDR2 FNYEAQ. V gave up 5 bases and J gave up 2 bases, with 11 bases separating them. The CDR3 DNA is TGTGCCAGCAGCGCGCGGGGATACACAGATACGCAGTATTTT. It encodes CASSARGYTDTQYF.

The CDR3 loop is CASSFQDRVGNTIYF. Here the CDR3 DNA reads TGTGCCAGCAGTTTCCAGGACAGGGTCGGAAACACCATATATTTT. V is TRBV7-2 and J is TRBJ1-3, with TRBD1 identical over 8 bases. The CDR3 covers 15 residues. Germline loops: CDR1 SGHTA, CDR2 FQGNSA. J lost 4 bases, V lost 6 bases, and 8 bases had no gene match.

This clonotype has only a few counts. The V call is TRBV12-3 or TRBV12-4, the J call TRBJ2-2; D not resolved. The CDR3 consists of 12 residues. V lost 5 bases to trimming and J lost 7 bases, with 8 bases between them. The CDR3 sequence is CASSHSYGELFF. The CDR3 DNA is TGTGCCAGCAGTCATAGCTACGGGGAGCTGTTTTTT.

The genes are TRBV5-1 and TRBJ2-1, with 12 bases matching TRBD2. The CDR3 consists of 15 residues. Germline CDR1 reads SGHRS; CDR2 reads YFSETQ. The V segment lost 3 bases and the J segment 5 bases; nucleotides outside the gene matches: 3. The CDR3 nucleotides are TGCGCCAGCAGCTCTGGGACTAGCGGGCACAATGAGCAGTTCTTC. The encoded protein is CASSSGTSGHNEQFF.

This clonotype was picked up a small number of times. The chain couples TRBV11-2 to TRBJ1-2; D is perhaps TRBD1 (6 bases). V lost 6 bases and J 5 bases, leaving 19 bases between the germline ends. Per the germline V gene, CDR1 is SGHAT and CDR2 is FQNNGV. The CDR3 extends over 15 amino acids. The DNA for the CDR3 is TGTGCCAGCAGTTCCCTACAGGGTAGAGGGTATGGCTACACCTTC. It codes for CASSSLQGRGYGYTF.

This clonotype was seen a handful of times. CDR3 region: CASSFYYNEQFF. CDR3 bases: TGTGCCAGCAGCTTTTATTACAATGAGCAGTTCTTC. The rearrangement links TRBV2 to TRBJ2-1, with D unresolved. The CDR3 runs to 12 residues. From germline, CDR1 is SNHLY and CDR2 FYNNEI. The germline V and J ends were trimmed by 6 bases and 4 bases, with 7 bases remaining between them.

The chain recombines TRBV5-1 with TRBJ1-1; TRBD1 agrees at 7 bases. The length of the CDR3 is 15 residues. Germline lookup yields CDR1 SGHRS and CDR2 YFSETQ. V dropped 7 bases and J dropped 0; count of bases not matched to a gene: 9. The chain's CDR3 is CASGRDRELNTEAFF. In DNA, the CDR3 is TGCGCCAGCGGCCGAGACAGGGAATTGAACACTGAAGCTTTCTTT. The full variable domain, rest sourced from reference TRBV5-1 and TRBJ1-1, is KAGVTQTPRYLIKTRGQQVTLSCSPISGHRSVSWYQQTPGQGLQFLFEYFSETQRNKGNFPGRFSGRQFSNSRSEMNVSTLELGDSALYLCASGRDRELNTEAFFGQGTRLTVV.

This clonotype occurred a few times. This chain connects TRBV9 to TRBJ2-3, with 8 bases aligning to TRBD1. Germline-derived CDR1 and CDR2 are SGDLS and YYNGEE. V lost 7 bases and J lost 0; bases outside the gene matches: 7. This CDR3 is built from 15 residues. For the CDR3, the DNA is TGTGCCAGCGGGCCGGGACAGGCCAGCACAGATACGCAGTATTTT. The encoded protein is CASGPGQASTDTQYF.

The chain combines TRBV7-2 with TRBJ2-4; 10 nucleotides line up with TRBD2. CDR1 and CDR2 from the germline V gene are SGHTA and FQGNSA. Trimming at V came to 0 bases and at J to 8 bases, leaving 10 bases not matched to a gene. The CDR3 covers 17 residues. The CDR3 nucleotides are TGTGCCAGCAGCTTAGCGGGGGCTAGCGGGAGATTAGACATTCAGTACTTC. Its protein is CASSLAGASGRLDIQYF.

This clonotype turned up a few times. The chain joins TRBV20-1 to TRBJ2-7; 8 bases map to TRBD2. Germline loops: CDR1 DFQATT, CDR2 SNEGSKA (reference sequence). Unmatched junction bases numbered 10, after V lost 0 bases and J lost 3 bases. CDR3 length equals 16 residues. CDR3 DNA sequence: TGCAGTGCTAGAGATCGTTTCAGAGGGACTAGCTACGAGCAGTACTTC. Protein product: CSARDRFRGTSYEQYF.

This clonotype was seen more than once but under ten times. The chain links TRBV10-3 to TRBJ2-5; D remains unclear. This CDR3 contains 13 residues. Germline lookup yields CDR1 ENHRY and CDR2 SYGVKD. Trimming left V 0 bases short and J 5 bases short, with 7 bases between. CDR3 in amino acids: CAISESEHETQYF. The CDR3 DNA follows: TGTGCCATCAGTGAGTCTGAGCACGAGACCCAGTACTTC.

The V call is TRBV12-3 or TRBV12-4, the J call TRBJ1-2, with unresolved D. The CDR3 totals 12 residues. The V gene lost 7 bases and the J gene lost 5 bases, with 11 bases spanning the gap. The CDR3 DNA follows: TGTGCCAGCATCAAGGACGGGTATGGCTACACCTTC. It codes for CASIKDGYGYTF.

This clonotype has a handful of counts. V and J are TRBV3-1 and TRBJ2-2; D gene ambiguous. Trimming left V 0 bases short and J 7 bases short, with 3 bases between. This CDR3 has 12 amino acids. Per the germline V gene, CDR1 is LGHDT and CDR2 is YNNKEL (reference sequence). The CDR3 reads CASSQEIGELFF. As DNA, the CDR3 is TGTGCCAGCAGCCAAGAGATCGGGGAGCTGTTTTTT.

This clonotype was recorded only once. The V and J genes are TRBV6-5 and TRBJ2-7; 8 bases fit TRBD1. V shed 2 bases and J 2 bases; nucleotides not matched to a gene: 11. CDR3 length equals 17 residues. The germline V gene has CDR1 MNHEY and CDR2 SVGAGI. CDR3 in amino acids: CASSYMPMGQVPYEQYF. As DNA, the CDR3 is TGTGCCAGCAGTTACATGCCTATGGGACAGGTACCCTACGAGCAGTACTTC.

The table lists this clonotype with a few counts. V and J are TRBV7-9 and TRBJ1-6; D unclear. The CDR3 length is 15 residues. Germline assignment: CDR1 SEHNR and CDR2 FQNEAQ (reference sequence). The germline V and J ends were trimmed by 6 bases and 7 bases, with 16 bases remaining between them. The DNA of the CDR3 is TGTGCCAGCAGTTTCTCCAGACAAGGAAATTCACCCCTCCACTTT. Residues: CASSFSRQGNSPLHF.

Only a few counts were recorded for this clonotype. The chain has TRBV6-5 and TRBJ2-2; TRBD1 might be the D (6 bases). The V gene's germline CDR1 is MNHEY and CDR2 SVGAGI. V was clipped by 3 bases and J by 3 bases, with 14 bases between them. The CDR3 runs to 16 residues. The CDR3 nucleotides are TGTGCCAGCAGTTATTCGCCAGGGGAACACACCGGGGAGCTGTTTTTT. Translation gives CASSYSPGEHTGELFF.

The chain combines TRBV5-1 with TRBJ1-1, with D tentatively TRBD1 (5 bases). CDR1 is SGHRS and CDR2 is YFSETQ in the germline V gene. The CDR3 runs 13 residues. V was shortened by 0 bases and J by 7 bases, with 10 bases between the two germline ends. CDR3 nucleotides: TGCGCCAGCAGCTTGGAGCAGGGTGGTGAAGCTTTCTTT. This translates into CASSLEQGGEAFF.

This clonotype has a handful of counts. The V call is TRBV5-1, the J call TRBJ2-7; D remains unclear. V lost 0 bases and J 5 bases, leaving 12 bases between the germline ends. The CDR3 length is 14 residues. Germline V gene lookup returns CDR1 SGHRS and CDR2 YFSETQ. CDR3 bases: TGCGCCAGCAGCTTGGGGTCCGACATCCACGAGCAGTACTTC. The encoded protein is CASSLGSDIHEQYF.

This clonotype was recorded at least ten times. The chain links TRBV12-3 or TRBV12-4 to TRBJ2-7, with 8 nucleotides matching TRBD2. The CDR3 sequence is 15 residues long. V trimming: 4 bases; J trimming: 7 bases; junction bases outside the gene matches: 12. The CDR3 DNA sequence: TGTGCCAGCAGTTCCCCGGGACTAGGTCGTGTAGAGCAGTACTTC. It codes for CASSSPGLGRVEQYF.